This TCR beta chain was identified in a study of CD4 T cells in relation to SARS-CoV-2 and coronaviruses. Study details: PBMCs were cultured with antigen for nine to ten days before TCR beta sequencing. The negative reference was HIV-1 Nef peptide pool or peptide-free culture.

The unexposed donors gave CD4+ T cells in about 2010-2018, prior to COVID-19. CD4+ T cells were isolated from the cells after about nine days of culture. Testing used SARS-CoV-2 S/N and four cold-coronavirus spikes on unexposed-donor CD4+ T cells, cells permitting. Cultures received half-medium IL-2 refreshes on days 3 and 7. The CDR3 consists of 14 residues. The ends were cut back, 4 bases at V and 2 bases at J, with 12 bases in the middle. Germline V gene lookup returns CDR1 MGHDK and CDR2 SYGVNS. This clone was detected only a few times. The antigen is undetermined. Sequenced by immunoSEQ multiplex PCR; TCRdb stores in-frame clones only, minus some. Found here are 20,000 or so clones, approximately 84% of them singletons; the top ten hold about a sixth.

The rearrangement uses TRBV25-1 and TRBJ2-7; maybe TRBD1 (5 bases). The sequence derives from a human donor in good health. Sequenced sample: CD4+ T cells from PBMCs, cultured in vitro. The CDR3 DNA sequence: TGTGCCAGCAGTGTAATCGACAGACCCTACGAGCAGTACTTC. It yields the protein CASSVIDRPYEQYF.